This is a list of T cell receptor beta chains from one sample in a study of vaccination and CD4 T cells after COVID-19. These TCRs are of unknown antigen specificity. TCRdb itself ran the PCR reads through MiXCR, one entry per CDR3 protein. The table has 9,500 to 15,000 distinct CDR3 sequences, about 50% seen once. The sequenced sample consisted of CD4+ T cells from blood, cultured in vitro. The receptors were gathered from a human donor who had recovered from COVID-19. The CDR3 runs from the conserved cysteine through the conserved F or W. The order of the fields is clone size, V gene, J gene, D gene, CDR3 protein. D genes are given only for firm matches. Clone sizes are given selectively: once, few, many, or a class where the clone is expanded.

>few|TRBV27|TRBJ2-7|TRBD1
CASSLRTGGYEQYF
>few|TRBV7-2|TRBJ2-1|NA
CASSLSREQFF
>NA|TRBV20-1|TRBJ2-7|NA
CSASSGSTYEQYF
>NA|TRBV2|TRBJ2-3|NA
CASSSSTDTQYF
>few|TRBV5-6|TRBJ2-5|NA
CASSFLSGKYQETQYF
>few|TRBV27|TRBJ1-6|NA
CASSLDGWGGSSPLHF
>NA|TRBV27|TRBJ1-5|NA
CASRLNRNQPQHF
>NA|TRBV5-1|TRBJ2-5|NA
CASSLGQGGPETQYF
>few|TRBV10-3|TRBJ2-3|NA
CAISEFRVGTDTQYF
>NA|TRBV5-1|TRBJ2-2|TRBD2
CASSLAVTSGTGELFF
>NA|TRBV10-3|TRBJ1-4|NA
CAISEDTTNEKLFF
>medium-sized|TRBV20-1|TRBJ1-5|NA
CSARDMSYSNQPQHF
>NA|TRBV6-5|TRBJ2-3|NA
CASSYRGRGSSDTQYF
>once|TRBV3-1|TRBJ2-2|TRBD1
CASSGTGNTGELFF
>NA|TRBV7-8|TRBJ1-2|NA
CASSFLTGDTGYTF
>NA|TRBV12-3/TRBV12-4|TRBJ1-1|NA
CASSRVQNTEAFF
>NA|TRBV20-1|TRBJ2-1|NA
CSASLGTDAQFF
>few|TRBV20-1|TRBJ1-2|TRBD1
CSARHRDSYGYTF
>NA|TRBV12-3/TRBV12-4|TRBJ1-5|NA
CASSDRGGAEAQHF
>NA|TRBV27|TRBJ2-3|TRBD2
CASRPSGRYSTDTQYF
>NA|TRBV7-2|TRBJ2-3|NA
CASSRTDTQYF
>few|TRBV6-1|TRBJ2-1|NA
CASSEADGVGGNEQFF
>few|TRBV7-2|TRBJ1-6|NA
CASSLVGNADSPLHF
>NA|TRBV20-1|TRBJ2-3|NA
CSARSLTDTQYF
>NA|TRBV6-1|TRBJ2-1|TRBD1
CASRGQGWDEQFF
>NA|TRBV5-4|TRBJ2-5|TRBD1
CASSDRQGQETQYF
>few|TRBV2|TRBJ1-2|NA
CASSVGLSGALSDGYTF
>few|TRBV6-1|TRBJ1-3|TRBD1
CASSQGQGGNTIYF
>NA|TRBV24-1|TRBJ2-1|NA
CATSEGVGISRRDEQFF
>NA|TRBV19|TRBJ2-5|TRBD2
CASSGTSLETQYF
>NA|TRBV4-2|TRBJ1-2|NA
CASSFQGNYGYTF
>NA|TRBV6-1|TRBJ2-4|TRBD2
CASSEMAGTIDIQYF